This T cell receptor beta chain was sequenced during a study of post-analysis software for immune sequencing data. Study observations and caveats: Batch-matched samples strongly co-clustered by F measure. People with multiple sclerosis had a significantly lower normalized Chao1 diversity than controls did. Patients used about 5 TRBV segments, including TRBV5-6, TRBV5-1 and TRBV20-1, more often than controls.

The CDR3 has 13 residues. Sequencing libraries made from TCR beta cDNA carried unique molecular identifiers. TCRdb re-called the PCR reads through MiXCR, storing one row per CDR3 protein. This table holds about 430,000 distinct CDR3 sequences, 30% to 40% found once. In the case of this clonotype: Its target is unknown.

Material: blood. The chain has TRBV12-3 or TRBV12-4 and TRBJ2-5; D may be TRBD2 (5 bases). The last part of the DNA fits TRBJ2-7 better; the J call may be wrong. The source is a girl under 10 years old with multiple sclerosis. In nucleotides, the CDR3 is TGTGCCAGCCAGAGCATGCCTAGCCACGAGCAGTACTTC. Translated, it gives CASQSMPSHEQYF.